The next 11 T cell receptor beta chains were all read from a single sample in a study of blood T cell repertoires in COVID-19. Only in-frame clones appear in the TCRdb table, and some are missing; sequencing was by immunoSEQ multiplex PCR. This table has hundreds of thousands of clones, around 84% appearing once. The sample consisted of PBMCs or T cells enriched from blood (not recorded which). These receptors were collected from a man aged 25 to 40 with acute COVID-19.

This rearrangement joins TRBV9 to TRBJ2-1; a weak D match, TRBD2 (5 bases). This CDR3 has 14 residues. The V gene's germline CDR1 is SGDLS and CDR2 YYNGEE. Trimming stripped 1 base from V and 3 bases from J, with 8 bases between. The CDR3 region has the DNA TGTGCCAGCAGCGTACGGGATATCTACAATGAGCAGTTCTTC. Protein product: CASSVRDIYNEQFF.

J is TRBJ1-1 and V is TRBV4-1; a possible D gene is TRBD1 (5 bases). The germline V gene encodes CDR1 MGHRA and CDR2 YSYEKL. Trimming shortened V by 0 bases and J by 2 bases, and 13 bases separated the two germline ends. The CDR3 spans 16 residues. The CDR3, as DNA: TGCGCCAGCAGCCAAGACCCGACAGCCCTCAACACTGAAGCTTTCTTT. It codes for CASSQDPTALNTEAFF.

The chain couples TRBV29-1 to TRBJ2-5; 10 bases align to TRBD2. Germline V gene lookup returns CDR1 SQVTM and CDR2 ANQGSEA. Trimming removed 4 bases from V and 4 bases from J; junction bases left unmatched: 0. This CDR3 comprises 12 residues. CDR3 DNA sequence: TGCAGCGTTGTAGCGGGGGGAGAGACCCAGTACTTC. Translated: CSVVAGGETQYF.

The J gene is TRBJ2-3, the V gene TRBV2, with 10 bases matching TRBD2. Germline-derived CDR1 and CDR2 are SNHLY and FYNNEI. Unmatched junction bases numbered 11, after V lost 10 bases and J lost 4 bases. The length of the CDR3 is 15 residues. This CDR3 is CATDSGGTTADTQYF. CDR3 DNA sequence: TGTGCCACCGATAGCGGGGGGACAACAGCAGATACGCAGTATTTT.

This rearrangement joins TRBV27 to TRBJ1-4; a weak D match, TRBD1 (5 bases). Germline CDR1 MNHEY, CDR2 SMNVEV (reference sequence). The CDR3 has 15 amino acids. V lost 2 bases, J lost 7 bases, and 14 bases lay in between. For the CDR3, the DNA is TGTGCCAGCAGTTTACAGGCGGGGACTCGTGAAAAACTGTTTTTT. It encodes CASSLQAGTREKLFF.

The V and J genes are TRBV5-1 and TRBJ2-7; TRBD2 might be the D (6 bases). Germline loops: CDR1 SGHRS, CDR2 YFSETQ. The CDR3 is 13 amino acids. V lost 1 base, J lost 7 bases, and 12 bases lay in between. CDR3 in amino acids: CASSLHEAGEQYF. The CDR3 coding sequence is TGCGCCAGCAGCTTGCACGAGGCGGGGGAGCAGTACTTC. Drawing the rest from reference TRBV5-1 and TRBJ2-7, the complete variable domain is KAGVTQTPRYLIKTRGQQVTLSCSPISGHRSVSWYQQTPGQGLQFLFEYFSETQRNKGNFPGRFSGRQFSNSRSEMNVSTLELGDSALYLCASSLHEAGEQYFGPGTRLTVT.

This chain links TRBV7-3 with TRBJ2-3; perhaps TRBD2 as D (5 bases). This CDR3 has 14 amino acids. Trimming stripped 4 bases from V and 4 bases from J, with 12 bases between. Germline CDR1 SGHTA, CDR2 FQGTGA. The CDR3 here is CASSSGYSADTQYF. DNA for the CDR3: TGTGCCAGCAGCTCCGGTTATAGCGCAGATACGCAGTATTTT.

V is TRBV13 and J is TRBJ1-6; 8 bases match TRBD1. Trimming at V came to 4 bases and at J to 6 bases, leaving 2 bases not matched to a gene. CDR1 PRHDT and CDR2 FYEKMQ come from the germline V gene (reference sequence). The CDR3 loop spans 14 amino acids. CDR3 protein: CASSSGQGNSPLHF. The DNA for the CDR3 is TGTGCCAGCAGCTCAGGACAGGGTAATTCACCCCTCCACTTT.

The chain is built from TRBV7-3 and TRBJ1-1, with unresolved D. CDR1 and CDR2 from the germline V gene are SGHTA and FQGTGA. Trimming took off 4 bases at V and 8 bases at J, with 14 bases between the two ends. CDR3 size: 13 residues. CDR3 nucleotide sequence: TGTGCCAGCAGCTCCCAGGCCTCCACCGAAGCTTTCTTT. Protein product: CASSSQASTEAFF.

This clone was detected only once. This chain uses TRBV24-1 with TRBJ2-3; TRBD1 aligns across 7 bases. J lost 2 bases, V lost 4 bases, and 5 bases had no gene match. The CDR3 length is 15 residues. Germline lookup yields CDR1 KGHDR and CDR2 SFDVKD. CDR3 loop: CATSERTGTTDTQYF. The CDR3 DNA sequence: TGTGCCACCAGTGAGCGGACAGGAACCACAGATACGCAGTATTTT.

This clone has a handful of counts. The rearrangement uses TRBV27 and TRBJ2-1, with 10 nucleotides matching TRBD2. Germline CDR1 and CDR2: MNHEY and SMNVEV (reference sequence). The V segment lost 7 bases and the J segment 4 bases; nucleotides outside the gene matches: 10. The CDR3 extends over 16 amino acids. Here the CDR3 reads CASTQRIAGGYNEQFF. CDR3 nucleotides: TGTGCCAGCACCCAAAGAATAGCGGGGGGTTACAATGAGCAGTTCTTC.